This TCR beta chain was identified during a study of metastatic and nonmetastatic thyroid tumors (dated by TCRdb to 2018 to 2020). Broadly, across the study: Repertoires from peripheral blood and from tumor or nodule tissue samples of malignant and benign thyroid patients were compared. General findings and caveats noted by the study authors: In both blood and tumor samples, malignant tumors were reported to have significantly higher TCR beta diversity than benign nodules.

The library was made by PCR. The instrument given in TCRdb is Illumina HiSeq 4000. High-throughput sequencing was used to profile the CDR3 region of the TCR beta-chain in every patient. As for the authors' bioinformatics: CDR3 differences across clinicopathological groups were used to build a classifier for discriminating distant-metastatic papillary thyroid cancer patients. The Shannon index was used to assess repertoire diversity, and the Morisita-Horn index was used to assess tumor-blood repertoire similarity. Using fastp at Q25 and MiXCR, TCRdb reprocessed the public reads and kept productive beta chains. TCRdb, rather than the study authors, made the V and J calls. For this sample the table gives some 64,000 clones, of which roughly 4% were detected only once. Approximately 20% of the sample belongs to the ten largest clones. Concerning this clone: The target of this receptor is not known. One base away lies a much larger clone, so this may be a sequencing read error.

The CDR3 starts with the cysteine, ends with the phenylalanine, and has 15 residues. Just the 45-base CDR3 DNA is kept, in frame starting at base 1. The trim is 7 bases for V and 7 bases for J, with a gap of 22 bases between the germline ends. None of the patients had been given any treatment before thyroid surgery. Using T-cell receptor beta sequencing, the researchers looked back retrospectively at clinical samples from patients, gathered between about 2012 and 2018. In this chain, TRBV12-3 or TRBV12-4 is recombined with TRBJ1-2; TRBD1 is a weak D gene call, 6 bases matching. This sequence originates from a female donor with papillary thyroid cancer or a benign thyroid nodule (not recorded which). Some clones in this sample may be carry-over from other donors' samples. Sequencing was carried out using blood. The CDR3 is CASTQTLVQGGGYTF. The bases read TGTGCCAGCACCCAAACCTTAGTACAGGGCGGTGGCTACACCTTC.